Listed here are 19 T cell receptor beta chains from one sample, sequenced in a study of T cells expressing NK-cell markers. TCRdb reanalyzed the 5' RACE reads, giving one entry per CDR3 protein sequence and no DNA. The sample totals 550,000 to 600,000 distinct CDR3 sequences. Sequencing input: blood T cells: a sorted CD56 or NKG2C T cell subset, CD4+ or CD8+ T cells, or bulk PBMC T cells (not recorded which). The receptors originated from a man aged 18 to 30 in good health.

The V gene is TRBV7-9, the J gene TRBJ2-1; the TCRdb call, TRBD2, lacks DNA for checking. The CDR3 totals 16 residues. The germline V gene has CDR1 SEHNR and CDR2 FQNEAQ (reference sequence). CDR3 in amino acids: CASSSQGLAVYNEQFF.

The V call is TRBV6-2 or TRBV6-3, the J call TRBJ2-2; as DNA is missing, the TRBD1 call by TCRdb cannot be tested. CDR1 is MNHEY and CDR2 is SVGEGT in the germline V gene. The CDR3 contains 13 residues. The CDR3 spells CASSDQGIGELFF.

The rearrangement links TRBV12-3 or TRBV12-4 to TRBJ2-3; with no DNA, the TCRdb D assignment of TRBD2 cannot be verified. The CDR3 is 14 amino acids. The CDR3 loop reads CASRPEDLSDTQYF.

The chain recombines TRBV24-1 with TRBJ2-1; TCRdb returns TRBD2, unconfirmable since there is no DNA. The germline V gene has CDR1 KGHDR and CDR2 SFDVKD. CDR3 length equals 17 residues. CDR3 sequence reads: CATSDFGGRGTYNEQFF.

V and J are TRBV12-3 or TRBV12-4 and TRBJ1-4. This CDR3 has 19 amino acids. CDR3: CASSLSIQLWTGGGEKLFF.

This chain connects TRBV9 to TRBJ2-5; the D call of TRBD1 rests on TCRdb alone, since no DNA is present to check it. From germline, CDR1 is SGDLS and CDR2 YYNGEE. The CDR3 has 16 amino acids. This chain's CDR3 is CASSVAPGGEGETQYF. Complete variable domain (other parts from reference TRBV9 and TRBJ2-5): DSGVTQTPKHLITATGQRVTLRCSPRSGDLSVYWYQQSLDQGLQFLIQYYNGEERAKGNILERFSAQQFPDLHSELNLSSLELGDSALYFCASSVAPGGEGETQYFGPGTRLLVL.

J is TRBJ2-3 and V is TRBV4-3; the TCRdb call, TRBD2, lacks DNA for checking. The CDR3 consists of 15 residues. Per germline, CDR1 LGHNA and CDR2 YSLEER. This CDR3 is CASSHSGRSGDTQYF.

The V gene is TRBV6-1, the J gene TRBJ2-5; the TRBD1 assignment by TCRdb is unverifiable without DNA. In germline, CDR1 is MNHNS, CDR2 SASEGT. The CDR3 runs to 15 residues. The chain's CDR3 is CASSGKGQGVETQYF.

The chain combines TRBV6-2 or TRBV6-3 with TRBJ2-5; TCRdb gives TRBD1 as the D gene, but with no DNA this cannot be confirmed. The CDR3 contains 13 residues. CDR1 and CDR2 (germline): MNHEY, SVGEGT. This chain's CDR3 is CASSPGLGLGQYF.

The chain joins TRBV27 to TRBJ2-5; TCRdb's assignment of TRBD2 cannot be checked, as there is no DNA. Germline CDR1 reads MNHEY; CDR2 reads SMNVEV (reference sequence). The CDR3 covers 15 residues. The CDR3 region is CASSTSGSPFETQYF.

CDR3 in amino acids: CASSQGTGDSPLHF. The chain combines TRBV3-1 with TRBJ1-6; checking the TCRdb D call of TRBD1 is not possible without DNA. The CDR3 totals 14 residues. Germline loops: CDR1 LGHDT, CDR2 YNNKEL (reference sequence).

The chain joins TRBV6-1 to TRBJ1-5; TCRdb outputs TRBD1, but without DNA this stays unchecked. Germline values: CDR1 MNHNS, CDR2 SASEGT. This CDR3 has 17 residues. The CDR3 spells CASRKRTDAYSNQPQHF.

J is TRBJ2-7 and V is TRBV5-6; TCRdb indicates TRBD2, and absent DNA this call remains unverified. CDR1 SGHDT and CDR2 YYEEEE come from the germline V gene. The CDR3 covers 17 residues. CDR3 region: CASSLGLAGGLSYEQYF. The full variable domain, in which reference TRBV5-6 and TRBJ2-7 provide the parts outside the CDR3, is DAGVTQSPTHLIKTRGQQVTLRCSPKSGHDTVSWYQQALGQGPQFIFQYYEEEERQRGNFPDRFSGHQFPNYSSELNVNALLLGDSALYLCASSLGLAGGLSYEQYFGPGTRLTVT.

V gene TRBV7-8 combines with J gene TRBJ1-4; as DNA is missing, the TRBD1 call by TCRdb cannot be tested. The CDR3 sequence is 18 residues long. Germline V gene data show CDR1 as SGHVS and CDR2 as FQNEAQ. The CDR3 spells CASSLARWGTATNEKLFF.

This chain connects TRBV7-6 to TRBJ1-1; TCRdb's D gene call, TRBD1, goes unchecked for lack of DNA. The CDR3 consists of 14 residues. The V gene's germline CDR1 is SGHVS and CDR2 FNYEAQ. The CDR3: CASSQETANTEAFF.

This chain joins TRBV5-6 and TRBJ2-1; the D call of TRBD1 rests on TCRdb alone, since no DNA is present to check it. Germline CDR1 SGHDT, CDR2 YYEEEE. This CDR3 is 14 amino acids long. The CDR3 sequence: CASSFGVGGDEQFF.

The chain joins TRBV12-3 or TRBV12-4 to TRBJ2-1. The CDR3 spans 12 residues. CDR3 in amino acids: CASSFLWNEQFF.

This rearrangement joins TRBV7-9 to TRBJ2-1; TCRdb names TRBD1, which stays unverified in the absence of DNA. Per germline, CDR1 SEHNR and CDR2 FQNEAQ (reference sequence). CDR3 length: 17 residues. The CDR3 loop is CASYPGGTGRHYNEQFF.

The chain combines TRBV15 with TRBJ2-5; the TCRdb call, TRBD1, lacks DNA for checking. CDR3 size: 15 residues. Germline loops: CDR1 LNHNV, CDR2 YYDKDF (reference sequence). The CDR3 sequence is CATSRPDDRAETQYF.